Below are 30 T cell receptor beta chains sequenced from a single sample in a study of T cells in localized non-small cell lung cancer. Clones were read by immunoSEQ multiplex PCR, and TCRdb kept only the in-frame ones, dropping some. The sample records about 74,000 clones, less than 85% being singletons. The material sequenced was peripheral blood, taken before any cancer treatment. The receptors were sampled from a female donor older than 55 with stage I lung adenocarcinoma.

This chain links TRBV6-1 with TRBJ2-3; no clear D. CDR3 length: 15 amino acids. CDR1 is MNHNS and CDR2 is SASEGT in the germline V gene. V gave up 3 bases and J gave up 6 bases, with 16 bases separating them. The CDR3 DNA is TGTGCCAGCAGTGACCCACAGTGGGCCGAGGATACGCAGTATTTT. Translation gives CASSDPQWAEDTQYF.

The gene calls are TRBV20-1 and TRBJ2-7; unclear D gene. The CDR3 length is 11 residues. V shed 6 bases and J shed 0 bases, with 6 bases lying between them. Germline V gives CDR1 DFQATT, CDR2 SNEGSKA (reference sequence). DNA for the CDR3: TGCAGTGCGGGAAGCTCCTACGAGCAGTACTTC. Its translation is CSAGSSYEQYF.

The table lists this clone with a few counts. V gene TRBV6-5 combines with J gene TRBJ2-1, with D tentatively TRBD1 (7 bases). This CDR3 has 12 residues. Germline assignment: CDR1 MNHEY and CDR2 SVGAGI. V lost 6 bases, J lost 8 bases, and 11 bases lay in between. CDR3 coding DNA: TGTGCCAGCAGGGCAGGGGGGTATGAGCAGTTCTTC. Its protein is CASRAGGYEQFF.

This chain links TRBV7-2 with TRBJ2-7; D gene unclear. The CDR3 consists of 11 residues. Germline CDR1 is SGHTA and CDR2 is FQGNSA. The V end lost 5 bases, the J end lost 3 bases, and 5 bases lay between the germline ends. CDR3 nucleotides: TGTGCCAGCAGCATTTTCTACGAGCAGTACTTC. It codes for CASSIFYEQYF.

This clone was observed a few times. This specimen includes other DNA sequences encoding the same CDR3. This sequence joins TRBV6-5 and TRBJ1-5; D unclear. V was cut by 0 bases and J by 1 base, with 4 bases left in between. The germline V gene encodes CDR1 MNHEY and CDR2 SVGAGI. CDR3 size: 14 residues. The CDR3 loop reads CASSYSGSNQPQHF. The CDR3 region has the DNA TGTGCCAGCAGTTACTCGGGCAGCAATCAGCCCCAGCATTTT.

This clone was found once. The CDR3 DNA follows: TGTGCCAGCAGCTTGAAGCAGGGCAGGCGAGAGACCCAGTACTTC. Translating it yields CASSLKQGRRETQYF. V is TRBV5-6 and J is TRBJ2-5; perhaps TRBD1 as D (5 bases). CDR1 SGHDT and CDR2 YYEEEE come from the germline V gene. This CDR3 contains 15 residues. Deletions cut 1 base from V and 4 bases from J, with 14 bases between. Drawing the rest from reference TRBV5-6 and TRBJ2-5, the complete variable domain is DAGVTQSPTHLIKTRGQQVTLRCSPKSGHDTVSWYQQALGQGPQFIFQYYEEEERQRGNFPDRFSGHQFPNYSSELNVNALLLGDSALYLCASSLKQGRRETQYFGPGTRLLVL.

The chain carries TRBV7-2 and TRBJ2-7, with D possibly matching TRBD2 (5 bases). CDR1 is SGHTA and CDR2 is FQGNSA in the germline V gene. Trimming left V 5 bases short and J 6 bases short, with 11 bases between. The CDR3 consists of 12 residues. CDR3 nucleotides: TGTGCCAGCAGCCCCATCCGGGGCGAGCAGTACTTC. This translates into CASSPIRGEQYF.

The genes are TRBV5-6 and TRBJ2-1; no definite D call. Trimming took 1 base from V and 5 from J, leaving 10 bases between them. This CDR3 contains 14 residues. Per the germline V gene, CDR1 is SGHDT and CDR2 is YYEEEE. The CDR3 DNA sequence: TGTGCCAGCAGCTTGTCCAGGCCCGACAATGAGCAGTTCTTC. Translation gives CASSLSRPDNEQFF.

This chain links TRBV5-1 with TRBJ1-2, with 10 positions matching TRBD1. The V segment lost 4 bases and the J segment 0 bases; nucleotides outside the gene matches: 3. CDR3 length equals 15 residues. Per the germline V gene, CDR1 is SGHRS and CDR2 is YFSETQ. The CDR3 DNA sequence: TGCGCCAGCAGCATCGGACAGGGGGCTAACTATGGCTACACCTTC. As protein: CASSIGQGANYGYTF.

The V gene is TRBV4-2, the J gene TRBJ2-3; D not certain. The germline V and J ends were trimmed by 0 bases and 6 bases, with 10 bases remaining between them. Germline V lookup: CDR1 LGHNA, CDR2 YNFKEQ. The CDR3 is 14 residues long. This CDR3 is CASSQEGRLDTQYF. The CDR3 DNA reads as TGTGCCAGCAGCCAAGAAGGACGACTGGATACGCAGTATTTT.

The chain is built from TRBV20-1 and TRBJ2-5; no definite D call. This CDR3 contains 11 residues. The germline V gene encodes CDR1 DFQATT and CDR2 SNEGSKA (reference sequence). Deletions cut 4 bases from V and 0 bases from J, with 3 bases between. The CDR3 sequence is CSATHQETQYF. The CDR3 DNA follows: TGCAGTGCTACCCACCAAGAGACCCAGTACTTC.

The chain links TRBV28 to TRBJ1-5; no clear D gene. The V end lost 7 bases, the J end lost 1 base, and 5 bases lay between the germline ends. CDR3 length: 12 amino acids. Per germline, CDR1 MDHEN and CDR2 SYDVKM. The CDR3 here is CASTDSNQPQHF. The CDR3 nucleotides read TGTGCCAGCACGGACAGCAATCAGCCCCAGCATTTT.

This clone was recorded once. This chain uses TRBV10-2 with TRBJ2-1; 8 bases fit TRBD2. The V and J ends lost 3 bases and 2 bases, in that order; junction bases with no gene match: 9. Looked up from germline, CDR1 is WSHSY and CDR2 is SAAADI. The CDR3 contains 17 residues. In DNA form, the CDR3 reads TGCGCCAGCAGTGAAGGGCGTCCGGGGGGGCCCTACAATGAGCAGTTCTTC. Its protein product is CASSEGRPGGPYNEQFF.

This rearrangement joins TRBV11-3 to TRBJ2-5; tentatively, D is TRBD1 (6 bases). There are 15 residues in the CDR3. The V and J ends lost 1 base and 5 bases respectively, with 14 bases between them. Germline V gene data show CDR1 as SGHNT and CDR2 as YENEEA. CDR3 region: CASSLANRVSETQYF. For the CDR3, the DNA is TGTGCCAGCAGCTTAGCTAACAGGGTCTCGGAGACCCAGTACTTC.

The V gene is TRBV11-2, the J gene TRBJ2-7; 13 bases line up with TRBD2. Germline V gene lookup returns CDR1 SGHAT and CDR2 FQNNGV. The CDR3 extends over 15 amino acids. V lost 3 bases, J lost 3 bases, and 2 bases stayed unmatched. The CDR3 loop reads CASSLRLAGGYEQYF. The CDR3 DNA reads TGTGCCAGCAGCTTGAGACTAGCGGGGGGCTACGAGCAGTACTTC.

This clone was detected only a few times. The chain employs TRBV28 and TRBJ1-1; D possibly corresponds to TRBD1 (6 bases). Per the germline V gene, CDR1 is MDHEN and CDR2 is SYDVKM. Trimming shortened V by 4 bases and J by 5 bases, and 14 bases separated the two germline ends. This CDR3 spans 14 amino acids. The DNA of the CDR3 is TGTGCCAGCAGTTCTTACAGGGTCGGAACTGAAGCTTTCTTT. Residues: CASSSYRVGTEAFF.

The chain couples TRBV7-9 to TRBJ2-5; 7 bases are shared with TRBD2. CDR3 length equals 15 residues. Germline V gene data show CDR1 as SEHNR and CDR2 as FQNEAQ (reference sequence). Trimming took 2 bases from V and 4 from J; bases not matched to a gene: 7. CDR3 residues: CASSLQRTSRETQYF. DNA for the CDR3: TGTGCCAGCAGCTTACAACGGACTAGTCGAGAGACCCAGTACTTC.

This clone has a single count. The V and J genes are TRBV9 and TRBJ2-1; 10 nucleotides align to TRBD2. Germline CDR1 SGDLS, CDR2 YYNGEE. V dropped 0 bases and J dropped 5; count of bases not matched to a gene: 2. CDR3 size: 15 residues. Here the CDR3 reads CASSVVAGGDNEQFF. The DNA for the CDR3 is TGTGCCAGCAGCGTAGTAGCGGGAGGCGACAATGAGCAGTTCTTC.

V and J are TRBV4-3 and TRBJ2-7; D may correspond to TRBD1 or TRBD2 (5 bases each). The CDR3 contains 15 residues. With 3 bases removed from V and 3 bases from J, the gap between germline ends came to 15 bases. Per germline, CDR1 LGHNA and CDR2 YSLEER. The CDR3, as DNA: TGCGCCAGCAGCCAGGCCACGGGACGGTTCTACGAGCAGTACTTC. This encodes CASSQATGRFYEQYF.

The chain couples TRBV5-1 to TRBJ1-2; D ambiguous. V shed 4 bases and J shed 2 bases, with 12 bases lying between them. Germline CDR1 reads SGHRS; CDR2 reads YFSETQ. The CDR3 has 14 residues. CDR3 loop: CASSPGRGNYGYTF. The CDR3 nucleotides read TGCGCCAGCAGCCCCGGCCGAGGGAACTATGGCTACACCTTC. Using reference TRBV5-1 and TRBJ1-2 for the parts outside the CDR3, the full variable domain is KAGVTQTPRYLIKTRGQQVTLSCSPISGHRSVSWYQQTPGQGLQFLFEYFSETQRNKGNFPGRFSGRQFSNSRSEMNVSTLELGDSALYLCASSPGRGNYGYTFGSGTRLTVV.

This clone was detected a few times. The chain carries TRBV5-4 and TRBJ1-1; 10 bases map to TRBD1. V lost 9 bases, J lost 0 bases, and 8 bases stayed unmatched. CDR3 size: 15 residues. Germline V CDR1 and CDR2: SGHNT, YYREEE (reference sequence). This CDR3 is CATRQGANMNTEAFF. In nucleotides, the CDR3 is TGTGCCACCAGACAGGGGGCCAACATGAACACTGAAGCTTTCTTT.

The V call is TRBV5-8, the J call TRBJ1-1; D unresolved. Germline-derived CDR1 and CDR2 are SGHTS and YDEGEE. CDR3 length: 15 residues. The ends were cut back, 0 bases at V and 1 base at J, with 10 bases in the middle. The CDR3 DNA sequence: TGTGCCAGCAGCTTGGGAGGAGGGAAGAACACTGAAGCTTTCTTT. Protein: CASSLGGGKNTEAFF.

This chain joins TRBV18 and TRBJ2-3, with 7 bases matching TRBD1. CDR3 length: 15 residues. Germline CDR1 is KGHSH and CDR2 is LQKENI. The junction had 5 bases not matched to a gene; V was cut back by 5 bases and J by 0 bases. The chain's CDR3 is CASSSRQGSTDTQYF. The DNA for the CDR3 is TGTGCCAGCTCATCCCGACAGGGTAGCACAGATACGCAGTATTTT.

This chain links TRBV6-1 with TRBJ2-5, with 8 bases identical to TRBD2. V shed 11 bases and J 5 bases; nucleotides not matched to a gene: 10. The CDR3 has 13 residues. Germline values: CDR1 MNHNS, CDR2 SASEGT. For the CDR3, the DNA is TGTGCCGGTGAGCGGGGGCCGGGGGAGACCCAGTACTTC. Translated, it gives CAGERGPGETQYF.

This clone was detected once. V gene TRBV9 combines with J gene TRBJ2-3; 11 bases are shared with TRBD2. Germline trimming cut 4 bases from V and 3 bases from J; bases unmatched to any gene: 10. This CDR3 comprises 17 residues. Germline V lookup: CDR1 SGDLS, CDR2 YYNGEE. The CDR3 region has the DNA TGTGCCAGCAGCCCGACTCATACTAGCGGGGGTACAGATACGCAGTATTTT. Its translation is CASSPTHTSGGTDTQYF.

The CDR3 loop reads CASSQDGRVGNTIYF. The CDR3 DNA reads as TGTGCCAGCAGCCAAGACGGCAGGGTCGGAAACACCATATATTTT. V is TRBV4-2 and J is TRBJ1-3, with D perhaps TRBD1 (5 bases). The CDR3 sequence is 15 residues long. Between the trimmed V and J ends, which lost 0 bases and 4 bases, there was a span of 10 bases. From germline, CDR1 is LGHNA and CDR2 YNFKEQ.

This clone was seen a few times. This rearrangement joins TRBV19 to TRBJ1-1; no clear D. From germline, CDR1 is LNHDA and CDR2 SQIVND (reference sequence). The V gene lost 6 bases and the J gene lost 1 base, with 15 bases spanning the gap. The CDR3 is 15 amino acids. CDR3 in amino acids: CASRPDGRWNTEAFF. The CDR3 region has the DNA TGTGCCAGTAGGCCCGACGGGAGGTGGAACACTGAAGCTTTCTTT.

CDR3 region: CASSSAGGAGELFF. For the CDR3, the DNA is TGTGCCAGCAGCTCGGCGGGAGGAGCCGGGGAGCTGTTTTTT. The chain has TRBV7-2 and TRBJ2-2; TRBD2 agrees at 8 bases. There are 14 residues in the CDR3. Germline V lookup: CDR1 SGHTA, CDR2 FQGNSA. The J segment lost 6 bases and the V segment lost 4 bases, leaving 4 bases of the junction unmatched.

The chain recombines TRBV7-2 with TRBJ2-6; a possible D gene is TRBD2 (7 bases). The V and J ends lost 5 bases and 0 bases respectively, with 17 bases between them. Germline-derived CDR1 and CDR2 are SGHTA and FQGNSA. CDR3 length: 18 amino acids. CDR3 bases: TGTGCCAGCAGCCCCGGGGGGCTACGTAGCTCTGGGGCCAACGTCCTGACTTTC. Protein sequence: CASSPGGLRSSGANVLTF.

The genes are TRBV9 and TRBJ1-1; D possibly corresponds to TRBD1 (5 bases). Germline values: CDR1 SGDLS, CDR2 YYNGEE. Trimming shortened V by 0 bases and J by 7 bases, and 13 bases separated the two germline ends. This CDR3 comprises 14 residues. The CDR3 DNA reads TGTGCCAGCAGCGTAGTTTTGACAGCGTATGAAGCTTTCTTT. This gives the protein CASSVVLTAYEAFF.